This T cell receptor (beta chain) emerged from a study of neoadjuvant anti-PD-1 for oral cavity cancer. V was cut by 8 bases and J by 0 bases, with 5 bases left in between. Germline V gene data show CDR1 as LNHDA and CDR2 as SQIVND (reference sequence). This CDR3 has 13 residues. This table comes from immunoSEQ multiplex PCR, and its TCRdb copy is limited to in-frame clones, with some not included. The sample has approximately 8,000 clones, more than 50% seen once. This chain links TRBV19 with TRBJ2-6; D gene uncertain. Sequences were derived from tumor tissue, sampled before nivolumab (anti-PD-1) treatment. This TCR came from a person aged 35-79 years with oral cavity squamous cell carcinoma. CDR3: CASEVSGANVLTF. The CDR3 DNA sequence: TGTGCCAGTGAAGTCTCTGGGGCCAACGTCCTGACTTTC.